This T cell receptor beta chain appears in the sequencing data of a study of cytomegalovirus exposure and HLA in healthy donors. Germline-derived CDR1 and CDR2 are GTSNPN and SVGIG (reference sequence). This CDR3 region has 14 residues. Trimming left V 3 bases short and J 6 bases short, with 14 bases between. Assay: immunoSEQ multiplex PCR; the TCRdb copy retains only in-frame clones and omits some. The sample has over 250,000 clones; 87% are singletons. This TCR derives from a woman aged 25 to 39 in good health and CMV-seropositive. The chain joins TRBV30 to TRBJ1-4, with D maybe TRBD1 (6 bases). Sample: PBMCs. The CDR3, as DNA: TGTGCCTGGAGAGGGACACCTTTCGATGAAAAACTGTTTTTT. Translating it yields CAWRGTPFDEKLFF.